These 2 T cell receptor beta chains were sequenced from one sample in a study of T cell repertoires in cytomegalovirus infection. TCRdb re-derived calls from the reads in MiXCR, one entry per CDR3 protein. The sample carries around 490,000 distinct CDR3 sequences, around 27% recorded once. Specimen: PBMCs. The receptors here all came from a human donor in good health (CMV status not recorded). Some clones in this sample may be carry-over from other donors' samples.

This clonotype was picked up a small number of times. The chain carries TRBV19 and TRBJ1-4; tentatively, D is TRBD1 (5 bases). The CDR3 runs to 13 residues. Germline CDR1 LNHDA, CDR2 SQIVND (reference sequence). Trimming removed 9 bases from V and 5 bases from J, with 13 bases in between. The CDR3 sequence is CASAGRKNEKLFF. The CDR3 nucleotides are TGTGCCAGCGCGGGACGGAAAAATGAAAAACTGTTTTTT. Looking up the rest from reference TRBV19 and TRBJ1-4 gives the full variable domain: DGGITQSPKYLFRKEGQNVTLSCEQNLNHDAMYWYRQDPGQGLRLIYYSQIVNDFQKGDIAEGYSVSREKKESFPLTVTSAQKNPTAFYLCASAGRKNEKLFFGSGTQLSVL.

The chain uses TRBV10-3 and TRBJ1-4, with no clear D. This CDR3 region has 15 residues. Per germline, CDR1 ENHRY and CDR2 SYGVKD. The germline V and J ends were trimmed by 8 bases and 0 bases, with 13 bases remaining between them. The CDR3 DNA follows: TGTGCCATCGGCGGGCAGCCCGCAACTAATGAAAAACTGTTTTTT. Protein: CAIGGQPATNEKLFF.